Listed below are T cell receptor beta chains from one sample, sequenced in a study of T cell repertoires in cytomegalovirus infection. A single record per CDR3 protein comes from TCRdb applying MiXCR to the reads. The sample gives 100,000 to 150,000 distinct CDR3 sequences, about 10% of which show up once; around a tenth is in the top ten. Sample: PBMCs. Every receptor here comes from a human donor in good health (CMV status not recorded). Some clones in this sample may be carry-over from other donors' samples. Both conserved end residues are part of each CDR3. The D gene is left open where the match is weak. Size is omitted from some rows. Given values are once, few, many or a class for expanded clones.

cdr3_length,clone_size,j_call,d_call,v_call,cdr3_nt,cdr3_aa
17,many,TRBJ1-4,-,TRBV28,TGTGCCAGCAGTTTGGTTGTTCGGGGGGACGGGGGAGAAAAACTGTTTTTT,CASSLVVRGDGGEKLFF
13,few,TRBJ1-1,-,TRBV6-2/TRBV6-3,TGTGCCAGCAGTTACTCCTTACCCCCTGAAGCTTTCTTT,CASSYSLPPEAFF
15,many,TRBJ2-1,TRBD2,TRBV6-4,TGTGCCAGCTCCAGTCTAGCGGGGGGGCGCAATGAGCAGTTCTTC,CASSSLAGGRNEQFF
13,many,TRBJ2-1,-,TRBV10-3,TGTGCCATCAGTGAGCTCCTAGAAAATGAGCAGTTCTTC,CAISELLENEQFF
11,medium-sized,TRBJ1-1,-,TRBV2,TGTGCCAGCGGAGACGGAACTGAAGCTTTCTTT,CASGDGTEAFF
15,many,TRBJ2-7,TRBD1,TRBV27,TGTGCCAGCAGTGCGGGACAGGGTAACGACCACGAGCAGTACTTC,CASSAGQGNDHEQYF
17,many,TRBJ1-4,-,TRBV7-2,TGTGCCAGCAGCCCCACCACGTCAACAGCAACTAATGAAAAACTGTTTTTT,CASSPTTSTATNEKLFF
13,few,TRBJ2-3,-,TRBV30,TGTGCCTGGTCCGAGGGCCTGCCAGATACGCAGTATTTT,CAWSEGLPDTQYF
16,-,TRBJ2-6,-,TRBV4-2,TGTGCCAGCAGCCAAGATCTACCTGCTGGGGCCAACGTCCTGACTTTC,CASSQDLPAGANVLTF
14,-,TRBJ1-6,-,TRBV29-1,TGCAGCGTTCGGGAAAGACAGACTAATTCACCCCTCCACTTT,CSVRERQTNSPLHF
15,many,TRBJ2-2,TRBD2,TRBV19,TGTGCCAGTAGCCCAAGAGTAGCGGGTCCCGGGGAGCTGTTTTTT,CASSPRVAGPGELFF
15,-,TRBJ1-4,-,TRBV7-9,TGTGCCAGCAGCCGGGGGGGCAGGGAGAGCGAAAAACTGTTTTTT,CASSRGGRESEKLFF
13,many,TRBJ2-3,-,TRBV11-3,TGTGCCAGCAGCTTAGATCTAGTAGATACGCAGTATTTT,CASSLDLVDTQYF
13,few,TRBJ2-1,TRBD1,TRBV20-1,TGCAGTGCTACCCCCGGGACAGGGGTTGAGCAGTTCTTC,CSATPGTGVEQFF
13,few,TRBJ1-2,TRBD1,TRBV29-1,TGCAGCGTCGCGACAGGGGGTAGCTATGGCTACACCTTC,CSVATGGSYGYTF
14,-,TRBJ2-3,-,TRBV20-1,TGCAGTGCCGCCATGACCATCACCACAGATACGCAGTATTTT,CSAAMTITTDTQYF
14,-,TRBJ1-2,TRBD1,TRBV20-1,TGCAGTGCTAGAGTTAGGGACAGGGTGGTGGGCTACACCTTC,CSARVRDRVVGYTF
15,many,TRBJ1-2,-,TRBV7-8,TGTGCCAGCAGCTTGGAGACTGGCACTAACTATGGCTACACCTTC,CASSLETGTNYGYTF
15,few,TRBJ1-6,-,TRBV28,TGTGCCAGCAGTTTGGGGGCAGGGTCGAATTCACCCCTCCACTTT,CASSLGAGSNSPLHF
13,-,TRBJ1-2,-,TRBV2,TGTGCCAGCAGTGATGACAAGAACTATGGCTACACCTTC,CASSDDKNYGYTF
15,many,TRBJ1-1,TRBD1,TRBV4-1,TGCGCCAGCAGCCAAGATCTGAACAGGGGGACTGAAGCTTTCTTT,CASSQDLNRGTEAFF
15,few,TRBJ1-1,TRBD1,TRBV5-1,TGCGCCAGCAGCCTCCTGCAGGGGGCCAACACTGAAGCTTTCTTT,CASSLLQGANTEAFF
15,-,TRBJ1-5,-,TRBV20-1,TGCAGTGCTAGTGATGAGGGGTATAGCAATCAGCCCCAGCATTTT,CSASDEGYSNQPQHF
14,many,TRBJ2-3,-,TRBV7-2,TGTGCCAGCAGCCCTGACATGGGCCGGGATACGCAGTATTTT,CASSPDMGRDTQYF
12,many,TRBJ2-5,-,TRBV28,TGTGCCAGCAGTTTGTGGCGGGGGACCCAGTACTTC,CASSLWRGTQYF
15,-,TRBJ2-7,TRBD1,TRBV5-4,TGTGCCAGCAGCACAACCCACAGGGGGAACTACGAGCAGTACTTC,CASSTTHRGNYEQYF
13,many,TRBJ1-2,-,TRBV7-2,TGTGCCAGCCTTTCCCCAGCCGGATATGGCTACACCTTC,CASLSPAGYGYTF
14,many,TRBJ2-1,TRBD1,TRBV7-9,TGTGCCAGCAGCTACGGGACAGAATACAATGAGCAGTTCTTC,CASSYGTEYNEQFF
15,many,TRBJ2-6,TRBD1,TRBV7-6,TGTGCCAGCAGCTCCCAGGGGGCTGGGGCCAACGTCCTGACTTTC,CASSSQGAGANVLTF
16,many,TRBJ2-2,-,TRBV7-9,TGTGCCAGCAGCCCACCGGGGAATCGGAACACCGGGGAGCTGTTTTTT,CASSPPGNRNTGELFF
16,-,TRBJ1-1,TRBD1,TRBV10-3,TGTGCCATCAGACGCGACAGGGGTCTAATGAACACTGAAGCTTTCTTT,CAIRRDRGLMNTEAFF
13,-,TRBJ2-5,-,TRBV29-1,TGCAGCGTTGAACCTCTAGCAGGAGAGAGCCAGTACTTC,CSVEPLAGESQYF
12,many,TRBJ1-1,-,TRBV6-2/TRBV6-3,TGTGCCAGCAGTGGACCTCTCGGCGGGGCTTTCTTT,CASSGPLGGAFF
16,many,TRBJ2-1,-,TRBV7-3,TGTGCCAGCAGCTCCCAGGGCAGGAGCTCCTACAATGAGCAGTTCTTC,CASSSQGRSSYNEQFF
15,-,TRBJ2-1,TRBD2,TRBV2,TGTGCCAGCAGTAAGACTAGCGGGGGGACGAATGAGCAGTTCTTC,CASSKTSGGTNEQFF
15,many,TRBJ2-7,-,TRBV14,TGTGCCAGCAGCCAAGGGAGAACAGGCCTTTACGAGCAGTACTTC,CASSQGRTGLYEQYF
13,many,TRBJ1-2,-,TRBV28,TGTGCCAGCACCTTAGAGTGGGGGCATGGCTACACCTTC,CASTLEWGHGYTF
15,many,TRBJ1-5,-,TRBV19,TGTGCCAGTAGTATTGGGGCACATAGCAATCAGCCCCAGCATTTT,CASSIGAHSNQPQHF
14,many,TRBJ1-5,-,TRBV2,TGTGCCAGTGGAGGGACCGTGAGCAATCAGCCCCAGCATTTT,CASGGTVSNQPQHF
15,-,TRBJ1-1,-,TRBV18,TGTGCCAGCTCACCACCGAGAACAGGGAGCACTGAAGCTTTCTTT,CASSPPRTGSTEAFF
13,-,TRBJ2-5,-,TRBV18,TGTGCCAGCTCACCGGTACAGGAAGAGACCCAGTACTTC,CASSPVQEETQYF
14,many,TRBJ1-1,-,TRBV2,TGTGCCAGCAGTGAAGCGCCCCCGAACACTGAAGCTTTCTTT,CASSEAPPNTEAFF
11,-,TRBJ1-2,-,TRBV30,TGTGCCTGGAGCGTGGGGGTGGGCTACACCTTC,CAWSVGVGYTF
16,many,TRBJ2-3,TRBD2,TRBV7-6,TGTGCCAGCAGCTTACTAGCGGGGGGCCTAAAGGATACGCAGTATTTT,CASSLLAGGLKDTQYF
15,many,TRBJ2-1,-,TRBV5-4,TGTGCCAGCAGCTTGGAGGAAGCCCTAATCAATGAGCAGTTCTTC,CASSLEEALINEQFF
12,many,TRBJ2-5,-,TRBV2,TGTGCCAGCAGAAGGGAGCACGAGACCCAGTACTTC,CASRREHETQYF
14,-,TRBJ2-5,-,TRBV3-1,TGTGCCAGCAGCCAAGATGTGGGCGAAGAGACCCAGTACTTC,CASSQDVGEETQYF
12,many,TRBJ2-7,-,TRBV7-9,TGTGCCAGCAGCTTAGTGACCTACGAGCAGTACTTC,CASSLVTYEQYF
15,many,TRBJ2-2,-,TRBV20-1,TGCAGTGCTAGACCCGGGACTCAGAACACCGGGGAGCTGTTTTTT,CSARPGTQNTGELFF
14,-,TRBJ2-7,-,TRBV20-1,TGCAGTGCTAGAGAACCGTGGAGCTCCTACGAGCAGTACTTC,CSAREPWSSYEQYF
16,few,TRBJ2-2,-,TRBV4-1,TGCGCCAGCAGCCAAGATCGTGGACATAACACCGGGGAGCTGTTTTTT,CASSQDRGHNTGELFF
11,many,TRBJ1-1,-,TRBV6-1,TGTGCCAGCAAGGAAGGAAGGGTTGCTTTCTTT,CASKEGRVAFF
12,-,TRBJ2-7,-,TRBV2,TGTGCCAGCAGTGAGGGCAGGGTGATGATGTACTTC,CASSEGRVMMYF
15,many,TRBJ2-5,TRBD2,TRBV6-6,TGTGCCAGCAGGGAGGGACTAGCGGGGGTAGAGACCCAGTACTTC,CASREGLAGVETQYF
14,-,TRBJ2-7,TRBD2,TRBV5-1,TGCGCCAGCAGCCGGGAGGCGGGGGCCTACGAGCAGTACTTC,CASSREAGAYEQYF
15,many,TRBJ2-5,TRBD1,TRBV12-3/TRBV12-4,TGTGCCAGCAGGGTCGGACAGGCCTCTCAAGAGACCCAGTACTTC,CASRVGQASQETQYF
17,many,TRBJ1-2,-,TRBV4-1,TGCGCCAGCAGCCAACAATTAGCGGGTCCGGAAAACTATGGCTACACCTTC,CASSQQLAGPENYGYTF
12,many,TRBJ2-5,-,TRBV7-2,TGTGCCAGCAGCTCATCAGTGGAGACCCAGTACTTC,CASSSSVETQYF
15,-,TRBJ2-7,-,TRBV19,TGTGCCAGTAGCCCCGAGGACGGGAGCTCCTACGAGCAGTACTTC,CASSPEDGSSYEQYF
17,many,TRBJ1-1,TRBD1,TRBV12-3/TRBV12-4,TGTGCCAGCAGTTGGTGGCAAGGGGGCGACAGGAACACTGAAGCTTTCTTT,CASSWWQGGDRNTEAFF